The present T cell receptor beta chain was sequenced within a study of regulatory T cells in long-lasting Graves disease. Study summary: Over-5-year antithyroid drug use with positive TSH receptor antibodies defined persistent Graves' disease in the study. Points from the study as a whole: Persistent patients shared more public clonotypes (about 2,900) than new patients (nearly 1,000).

This clonotype was seen a few times. Antigen unknown. Per the germline V gene, CDR1 is MNHNS and CDR2 is SASEGT. The CDR3 has 12 amino acids. V gave up 9 bases and J gave up 8 bases; unmatched junction bases: 6. Construction of the TCR beta libraries employed iRepertoire HTBI primers in conjunction with Arm-PCR of CDR3 regions. MiXCR was run by TCRdb on the multiplex PCR reads, yielding one entry per CDR3 protein. Altogether around 400,000 distinct CDR3 sequences are present, around 22% being singletons, with the ten largest covering approximately 26%. Time point denoted: persistent/refractory GD, antithyroid drugs over 5 years with positive TRAb. RNA from PBMCs was the source of the TCR library. Xi'an, China, was home to the endocrinology department that provided patients.

This chain connects TRBV6-1 to TRBJ2-1; 8 bases map to TRBD1. Sequences were derived from peripheral blood mononuclear cells (PBMCs), sampled when the disease was refractory, from a patient treated with antithyroid drugs. This TCR was sampled from a female donor with Graves disease. The DNA for the CDR3 is TGTGCCAGTGGACAGGGTGGCGATGAGCAGTTCTTC. Amino acids: CASGQGGDEQFF.